The 13 T cell receptor beta chains below come from one sample, sequenced in a study of vaccination effects on CD4 cells after COVID-19. Their antigen targets remain unknown. Under the ViraFEST assay, PBMC were stimulated with viral peptide pools so that antigen-specific CD4+ T cells expanded. Sequencing was performed afterwards. Isolating CD4+ T cells followed more than 9 days of culture. Infection with SARS-CoV-2 occurred in the person between March and December 2020, and PCR confirmed it. Assay used: immunoSEQ multiplex PCR; TCRdb lists only in-frame clones, some missing. The repertoire consists of more than 20,000 clones, with 75% to 85% occurring once and the leading ten covering approximately 40%. Here the sequenced sample was CD4+ T cells from PBMCs cultured with a peptide pool, taken before COVID-19 vaccination. The receptors originated from a human donor who had a prior SARS-CoV-2 infection.

CDR3 sequence: CAISELAGETQYF. CDR3 DNA: TGTGCCATCAGTGAACTAGCGGGAGAGACCCAGTACTTC. This chain connects TRBV10-3 to TRBJ2-5; 9 positions match TRBD2. The CDR3 is made up of 13 amino acids. V lost 3 bases, J lost 4 bases, and 0 bases stayed unmatched. Per germline, CDR1 ENHRY and CDR2 SYGVKD.

The genes are TRBV2 and TRBJ1-6; 7 bases agree with TRBD1. Germline assignment: CDR1 SNHLY and CDR2 FYNNEI. The CDR3 consists of 16 residues. The V and J ends lost 7 bases and 13 bases, in that order; junction bases with no gene match: 19. The CDR3 spells CASTESRQGWSPPLHF. The CDR3 DNA reads as TGTGCCAGCACCGAGAGCAGACAGGGTTGGAGTCCCCCCCTCCACTTT.

This sequence joins TRBV27 and TRBJ2-7; no clear D. Trimming took 3 bases from V and 3 from J, leaving 9 bases between them. Per the germline V gene, CDR1 is MNHEY and CDR2 is SMNVEV (reference sequence). The CDR3 has 13 residues. The CDR3 sequence: CASSLNFDYEQYF. The CDR3 region has the DNA TGTGCCAGCAGTTTGAACTTCGACTACGAGCAGTACTTC.

The chain joins TRBV3-1 (or the pseudogene TRBV3-2) to TRBJ2-1; 12 positions match TRBD2. Germline lookup yields CDR1 LGHDT and CDR2 YNNKEL (reference sequence). V shed 5 bases and J 5 bases; nucleotides not matched to a gene: 7. The CDR3 consists of 16 residues. CDR3 sequence: CASSTRTSGINNEQFF. DNA of the CDR3: TGTGCCAGCAGCACCCGGACTAGCGGGATAAACAATGAGCAGTTCTTC.

The chain joins TRBV21-1 to TRBJ2-3. TRBV21-1 is flagged as a pseudogene. The CDR3 totals 12 residues. Written as DNA, the CDR3 is TGTGCCAGCAGCAACAGCACAGATACGCAGTATTTT. It encodes CASSNSTDTQYF.

The chain combines TRBV18 with TRBJ1-2; D might be TRBD1 (5 bases). The germline V gene has CDR1 KGHSH and CDR2 LQKENI. V was clipped by 3 bases and J by 4 bases, with 18 bases between them. The CDR3 sequence is 16 residues long. The DNA for the CDR3 is TGTGCCAGCTCACCCGGCCTTTCCAGGGCTGCCTATGGCTACACCTTC. Amino acid sequence: CASSPGLSRAAYGYTF.

The chain uses TRBV6-6 and TRBJ2-7, with D unresolved. V was clipped by 2 bases and J by 2 bases, with 10 bases between them. The CDR3 extends over 14 amino acids. Germline-derived CDR1 and CDR2 are MNHNY and SVGAGI (reference sequence). The CDR3 DNA sequence: TGTGCCAGCAGTTACGGGCAGGCCGCCTACGAGCAGTACTTC. It translates to CASSYGQAAYEQYF.

The V call is TRBV24-1, the J call TRBJ2-3; D perhaps matches TRBD2 (7 bases). CDR3 length: 16 residues. CDR1 KGHDR and CDR2 SFDVKD come from the germline V gene. The ends were cut back, 7 bases at V and 6 bases at J, with 22 bases in the middle. The CDR3 DNA is TGTGCCACCAGCGCTATTGAGGGGGGGGTTGGGGATACGCAGTATTTT. Translated, it gives CATSAIEGGVGDTQYF.

The chain employs TRBV2 and TRBJ1-5; unclear D gene. This CDR3 comprises 15 residues. Germline assignment: CDR1 SNHLY and CDR2 FYNNEI. The V end was cut by 4 bases, the J end by 1 base, with 11 bases between. CDR3 region: CASSAQLPSNQPQHF. In DNA, the CDR3 is TGTGCCAGCAGTGCACAGCTCCCCAGCAATCAGCCCCAGCATTTT. The full variable domain, its missing parts supplied by reference TRBV2 and TRBJ1-5, is EPEVTQTPSHQVTQMGQEVILRCVPISNHLYFYWYRQILGQKVEFLVSFYNNEISEKSEIFDDQFSVERPDGSNFTLKIRSTKLEDSAMYFCASSAQLPSNQPQHFGDGTRLSIL.

The chain uses TRBV4-1 and TRBJ1-4; TRBD1 is a possible D gene (6 bases). Trimming shortened V by 0 bases and J by 8 bases, and 16 bases separated the two germline ends. Germline V CDR1 and CDR2: MGHRA, YSYEKL. The CDR3 covers 16 residues. The CDR3 sequence is CASSQDSRPGAEKLFF. The CDR3 nucleotides read TGCGCCAGCAGCCAAGATAGTAGGCCAGGGGCCGAAAAACTGTTTTTT.

The rearrangement links TRBV2 to TRBJ1-3, with 9 bases identical to TRBD1. Germline V gene sequence: CDR1 SNHLY, CDR2 FYNNEI. The junction had 7 bases not matched to a gene; V was cut back by 5 bases and J by 5 bases. This CDR3 is 15 amino acids long. As DNA, the CDR3 is TGTGCCAGCAGTAGTACAGGGGGCCCAAGAAACACCATATATTTT. Its translation is CASSSTGGPRNTIYF.

The genes are TRBV2 and TRBJ1-2; D is perhaps TRBD1 (6 bases). The V end was cut by 3 bases, the J end by 1 base, with 9 bases between. The CDR3 spans 14 residues. CDR1 and CDR2 from the germline V gene are SNHLY and FYNNEI. The CDR3 loop is CASSDSGHNYGYTF. The DNA of the CDR3 is TGTGCCAGCAGTGATTCGGGACATAACTATGGCTACACCTTC.

In nucleotides, the CDR3 is TGTGCCAGCAGCCAGGGGTTAACAGGACCTGAAGCTTTCTTT. Its translation: CASSQGLTGPEAFF. V gene TRBV4-2 combines with J gene TRBJ1-1; D might be TRBD1 (5 bases). This CDR3 is 14 amino acids long. V was pared by 3 bases and J by 6 bases, with 14 bases between. Germline CDR1 reads LGHNA; CDR2 reads YNFKEQ.